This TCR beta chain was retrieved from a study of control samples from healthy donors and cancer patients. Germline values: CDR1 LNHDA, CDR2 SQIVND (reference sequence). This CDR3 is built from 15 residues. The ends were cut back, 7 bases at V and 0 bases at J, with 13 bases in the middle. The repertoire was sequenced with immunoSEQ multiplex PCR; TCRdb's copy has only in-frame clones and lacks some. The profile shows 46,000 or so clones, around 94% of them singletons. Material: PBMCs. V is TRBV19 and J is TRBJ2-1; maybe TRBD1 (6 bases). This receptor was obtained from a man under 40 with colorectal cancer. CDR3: CASNPDRSSYNEQFF. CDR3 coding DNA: TGTGCCAGTAACCCAGACAGGAGCTCCTACAATGAGCAGTTCTTC.